A selection of T cell receptor beta chains follows, all from one sample in a study of cytomegalovirus exposure and HLA in healthy donors. Clones were sequenced by immunoSEQ multiplex PCR, and TCRdb holds only the in-frame ones, with some missing. Of some 200,000 clones listed, 76% are singletons. Sample: PBMCs. All receptors derive from a man aged 18 to 29 in good health and CMV-seronegative. The CDR3 runs from the conserved cysteine through the conserved F or W.

v_call,cdr3_aa
TRBV27,CASSSGLAGYTDTQYF
TRBV5-1,CASSQREIAVPYNEQFF
TRBV7-6,CASSLRETRGGETQYF
TRBV10-3,CAIGRGGATRGEQYF
TRBV9,CASSPYTGGSGYTF
TRBV7-2,CASSWSGTGGNYGYTF
TRBV5-8,CASSLAAGGTYEQYF
TRBV4-1,CASSLPGTGGNTIYF
TRBV6-6,CASRSGQGIRETQYF
TRBV5-1,CASSLDGRQGVDEQYF
TRBV4-1,CASSQVGQSHYEQYF
TRBV5-1,CASSSGTGGVGYTF
TRBV28,CASSYQGGNGYTF
TRBV5-5,CASSSSDGFNYGYTF
TRBV7-6,CASSLAHTDRQGPYEQYF
TRBV4-1,CASSHGDRYTDTQYF
TRBV28,CASSLTENYGYTF
TRBV29-1,CRVTGEGGTIYF
TRBV27,CASSLKREFAEQYF
TRBV7-8,CASSLVPPGQGAAEAFF
TRBV11-3,CASSSYHRVSSYEQYF
TRBV5-1,CASSLGQGAGRNTEAFF
TRBV7-8,CASSSLYASGSADTQYF
TRBV7-6,CASSLGPSTSGGASYNEQFF
TRBV5-1,CASGTGGNKETQYF
TRBV6-5,CASSSRTSGDYNEQFF
TRBV5-4,CASSPMTSKEETQYF
TRBV11-2,CASSLDVGTSEAFF
TRBV7-9,CASSRPGGPTQYF
TRBV7-6,CASSLGQGRRYEQYF
TRBV5-8,CASSLGLRRGTEETQYF
TRBV30,CAWSLFLYGYTF
TRBV4-1,CASSQVLGEQYF
TRBV27,CASSPAGYRPQHF
TRBV10-2,CASSGTWDSLENTEAFF
TRBV7-8,CASSSGLAGGENEQFF
TRBV19,CASSRLADEPYNEQFF
TRBV2,CASSRLAAGNEQFF
TRBV14,CASSHSGEKLFF
TRBV28,CASSPNRVVDTEAFF
TRBV4-2,CASSQDGLAGGPHEQFF
TRBV2,CASTRAAINYGYTF
TRBV19,CASSIFAGAYEQYF
TRBV21-1,CANLGGSNQPQHF
TRBV11-2,CASSPLLAGVYNEQFF
TRBV5-1,CASSLRLGVGTQYF
TRBV6-5,CASRIPGRGTQYF
TRBV14,CASSQDFAGTEAFF
TRBV7-6,CASSFRDRVTDTQYF
TRBV5-4,CASRKGRGTDSYNEQFF
TRBV7-9,CASSLRGAGTGELFF
TRBV15,CATSLIGGARYNEQFF
TRBV7-3,CASSQLGTTDTQYF
TRBV6-4,CASTRDSSNTGELFF
TRBV6-6,CASSRGQGGHTEAFF
TRBV28,CASSRGTGTRQAFF
TRBV25-1,CASSGRGRLNTEAFF
TRBV2,CASRGGRETQYF
TRBV5-1,CASSPTSSTDTQYF
TRBV19,CASSINVEQFF